The 21 T cell receptor beta chains presented below share a single source sample, sequenced in a study of tissue T cells after allogeneic stem cell transplantation. The time point: mouse harvest day 14 after allogeneic transplant. Tail vein injection delivered 10^7 T-cell-depleted bone marrow cells and 10^6 splenic CD5+ T cells. Sequenced by immunoSEQ multiplex PCR; TCRdb stores in-frame clones only, minus some. The data show about 7,700 clones, about 35% seen once. Sequenced sample: skin. These receptors all come from a female BALB/c mouse given C57BL/6 T cells with graft-versus-host disease after an allogeneic hematopoietic cell transplant.

This clone was seen only once. Gene names and germline refer to mouse. The DNA ends 1 residue before the CDR3 does, and the rest of the CDR3 is filled in from the germline J gene. The chain combines TRBV13-3 with TRBJ1-1, with 7 bases lining up with TRBD1. The CDR3 consists of 14 residues. Germline trimming cut 6 bases from V and 1 base from J; bases unmatched to any gene: 6. Germline V gene lookup returns CDR1 NNHDY and CDR2 SYVADS. The CDR3 loop reads CASTPGQRNTEVFF. The CDR3 DNA, read in part, is TGTGCCAGCACCCCGGGACAGAGAAACACAGAAGTCTTC.

To note about this clone: The listed genes are named as in mouse. The sequenced fragment ends 1 residue before the CDR3 boundary, so the rest is inferred from the germline J gene. This chain links TRBV14 with TRBJ2-2; D may be TRBD1 (6 bases). With 1 base removed from V and 4 bases from J, the gap between germline ends came to 8 bases. The CDR3 consists of 14 residues. Germline lookup yields CDR1 SGHDT and CDR2 FRDEAV. CDR3 protein: CASSFGRGTGQLYF. The CDR3 bases that were read are TGTGCCAGCAGTTTCGGCAGGGGCACCGGGCAGCTCTAC.

By share, this clone counts as medium-sized. The listed genes are named as in mouse. The read gets to within 1 residue of the CDR3 end, and the germline J gene fills in the rest. The V call is TRBV26, the J call TRBJ2-7; 9 nucleotides line up with TRBD2. From germline, CDR1 is KGHPV and CDR2 FQNQEV (reference sequence). V shed 4 bases, J shed 0 bases, and the junction held 7 bases outside the gene matches. This CDR3 region has 16 residues. The CDR3 sequence is CASSHSTGGSSYEQYF. The CDR3 DNA, read in part, is TGTGCCAGCAGTCACTCGACTGGGGGTAGCTCCTATGAACAGTAC.

By frequency in the sample, this clone is large (0.1 to 1%). Gene labels here are mouse ones. The read ends 1 residue shy of where the CDR3 ends; the end is completed using the germline J gene. This rearrangement joins TRBV1 to TRBJ2-4, with 11 bases matching TRBD2. The CDR3 has 16 amino acids. Germline CDR1 reads NSQYPW; CDR2 reads LRSPGD (reference sequence). After removal of 3 bases from V and 0 bases from J, the junction contained 2 bases not matched to a gene. CDR3 protein: CTCSAGTGGSQNTLYF. CDR3 bases read: TGCACCTGCAGTGCGGGGACTGGGGGTAGTCAAAACACCTTGTAC.

This clone has more than one count but fewer than ten. Gene names and germline match the mouse. Different DNA sequences within this sample yield the same CDR3. The CDR3: CASSLRGNTEVFF. The CDR3 DNA, read in part, is TGTGCCAGCAGTCTGAGGGGGAACACAGAAGTCTTC. V usage is TRBV26 and J usage is TRBJ1-1, with D possibly being TRBD1 (5 bases). The CDR3 end is not reached by the read, which stops 1 residue before it; the germline J gene fills it in. From germline, CDR1 is KGHPV and CDR2 FQNQEV (reference sequence). V lost 2 bases and J 1 base, leaving 5 bases between the germline ends. The CDR3 totals 13 residues.

Only a few counts were recorded for this clone. Mouse names are used for the genes. The read ends 1 residue shy of where the CDR3 ends; the end is completed using the germline J gene. The chain carries TRBV26 and TRBJ2-4; 11 positions match TRBD1. The germline CDR1 and CDR2 sequences are KGHPV and FQNQEV (reference sequence). V lost 4 bases and J lost 4; bases outside the gene matches: 4. The CDR3 contains 15 residues. The chain's CDR3 is CASSQGTGGKNTLYF. CDR3 DNA, as far as it was read: TGTGCCAGCAGTCAGGGGACAGGGGGGAAAAACACCTTGTAC.

For this clone: Gene and germline names: mouse. The read ends 1 residue early relative to the CDR3; the germline J gene fills the gap. The chain combines TRBV20 with TRBJ2-7, with 9 positions matching TRBD1. The CDR3 has 13 amino acids. After removal of 1 base from V and 4 bases from J, the junction contained 2 bases not matched to a gene. Germline lookup yields CDR1 GFQATS and CDR2 STVNSAI. Incomplete CDR3 DNA: TGTGGTGCTAGGGGACAGGGGGGTTATGAACAGTAC. It encodes CGARGQGGYEQY. The whole CDR3 protein is CGARGQGGYEQYF. Full variable domain (missing parts from reference TRBV20 and TRBJ2-7): GALVYQYPRRTICKSGTSMRMECQAVGFQATSVAWYRQSPQKTFELIALSTVNSAIKYEQNFTQEKFPISHPNLSFSSMTVLNAYLEDRGLYLCGARGQGGYEQYFGPGTRLTVL.

With regard to this clone: Gene names are the mouse ones. From the germline J gene comes the end of the CDR3, since the read stops 1 residue before it. This chain links TRBV19 with TRBJ2-3; TRBD1 matches at 8 bases. J was trimmed by 6 bases and V by 2 bases; bases with no gene match: 5. Germline loops: CDR1 FNHDT, CDR2 SITEND (reference sequence). This CDR3 has 14 amino acids. The CDR3 DNA, read in part, is TGTGCCAGCAGTATTACCAGGGGGCTGGAAACGCTGTAT. Protein sequence: CASSITRGLETLY. The full CDR3 reads CASSITRGLETLYF.

Note on this clone: Germline and genes: mouse. From the germline J gene comes the end of the CDR3, since the read stops 1 residue before it. This rearrangement joins TRBV2 to TRBJ1-4; D is perhaps TRBD1 (6 bases). The germline V and J ends were trimmed by 3 bases and 0 bases, with 8 bases remaining between them. Per the germline V gene, CDR1 is LGHNA and CDR2 is YSYQKL. This CDR3 region has 15 residues. The CDR3 sequence: CASSQGQISNERLFF. Partial CDR3 DNA: TGTGCCAGCAGCCAGGGACAAATTTCCAACGAAAGATTATTT.

This clone is medium-sized. Gene names are the mouse ones. The CDR3 end lies 1 residue beyond the end of the read and is filled in from the germline J gene. The chain couples TRBV5 to TRBJ1-4, with D hard to call. Germline V gene data show CDR1 as LGHNA and CDR2 as YNLKQL (reference sequence). The V end was cut by 1 base, the J end by 1 base, with 7 bases between. There are 15 residues in the CDR3. The CDR3 DNA, read in part, is TGTGCCAGCAGCCAAGGGACGGATTCCAACGAAAGATTATTT. Amino acids: CASSQGTDSNERLF. The full CDR3 reads CASSQGTDSNERLFF.

Relative to its sample, this clone is medium-sized. Genes here carry mouse names. The read ends 1 residue early relative to the CDR3; the germline J gene fills the gap. V is TRBV26 and J is TRBJ2-7; a possible D gene is TRBD1 (8 bases). The germline V gene encodes CDR1 KGHPV and CDR2 FQNQEV (reference sequence). Trimming removed 1 base at V and 6 bases at J, with 10 bases between. The CDR3 totals 13 residues. The CDR3 bases that were read are TGTGCCAGCAGTCTGTACAGGGGGGGTGAACAGTAC. This encodes CASSLYRGGEQY. The CDR3 in full is CASSLYRGGEQYF. The whole variable domain, filled in from reference TRBV26 and TRBJ2-7, reads NSKVIQTPRYLVKGQGQKAKMRCIPEKGHPVVFWYQQNKNNEFKFLINFQNQEVLQQIDMTEKRFSAECPSNSPCSLEIQSSEAGDSALYLCASSLYRGGEQYFGPGTRLTVL.

There are a few counts of this clone. The gene names given are mouse names. With the read ending 1 residue before the CDR3 end, the germline J gene is used to fill in that end. V and J are TRBV26 and TRBJ2-5, with D unresolved. The CDR3 length is 14 residues. Germline V gives CDR1 KGHPV, CDR2 FQNQEV (reference sequence). Trimming shortened V by 2 bases and J by 3 bases, and 9 bases separated the two germline ends. CDR3 sequence reads: CASSLRGRQDTQYF. The CDR3 bases that were read are TGTGCCAGCAGTCTGAGAGGGCGGCAAGACACCCAGTAC.

A word on this clone: An end of the junction does not agree with germline; a read error may underlie this. Germline and genes: mouse. The read stops 1 residue short of the end of the CDR3; the missing end is completed from the germline J gene. The J gene is TRBJ1-6, the V gene TRBV29, with no clear D. TRBJ1-6 belongs to the ORF category, with a function that is uncertain. The germline gives CDR1 MSHET, CDR2 SYDVDS. This CDR3 comprises 12 residues. The sequenced part of the CDR3 DNA is TGTGCTAGCAGTTCCAATAATTCGCCCCTCTAC. It codes for CASSSNNSPLY. Given in full, the CDR3 is CASSSNNSPLYF.

This clone was detected a few times. Genes and germline come from the mouse. The CDR3 sequence: CASRDRVYAEQFF. The part of the CDR3 DNA that was read is TGTGCCAGCAGGGACAGGGTCTATGCTGAGCAGTTC. The chain is built from TRBV3 and TRBJ2-1, with 8 bases identical to TRBD1. Read data end 1 residue before the CDR3 end; the end is taken from the germline J gene. Germline V gene sequence: CDR1 SNHLY, CDR2 FYNGKV (reference sequence). CDR3 length: 13 residues. V was clipped by 6 bases and J by 3 bases; unmatched bases: 1.

By sample share, this clone is medium-sized (0.01 to 0.1%). Genes here carry mouse names. Read coverage stops 1 residue before the CDR3 terminus; the germline J gene supplies the remainder. The chain carries TRBV4 and TRBJ1-5; 11 nucleotides align to TRBD1. Looked up from germline, CDR1 is LGHDT and CDR2 is YNNKQL (reference sequence). Unmatched junction bases numbered 2, after V lost 4 bases and J lost 9 bases. The CDR3 length is 13 residues. The CDR3 bases that were read are TGTGCCAGCAGCTCGGGACAGGGGGGGGCTCCGCTT. Translated, it gives CASSSGQGGAPL. From start to end, the CDR3 is CASSSGQGGAPLF.

Details on this clone: Mouse gene names and germline throughout. The read gets to within 1 residue of the CDR3 end, and the germline J gene fills in the rest. The chain employs TRBV13-2 and TRBJ2-5, with D unclear. Trimming shortened V by 1 base and J by 2 bases, and 2 bases separated the two germline ends. This CDR3 spans 12 amino acids. The germline CDR1 and CDR2 sequences are NNHNN and SYGAGS (reference sequence). CDR3: CASGDPQDTQYF. CDR3 DNA (partial): TGTGCCAGCGGTGATCCCCAAGACACCCAGTAC.

This clone was recorded a few times. Gene names and germline match the mouse. The read is 1 residue too short to cover the CDR3 end, so that end is filled in from the germline J gene. The J gene is TRBJ1-1, the V gene TRBV1; 9 positions agree with TRBD1. This CDR3 contains 14 residues. V lost 1 base and J lost 4; bases outside the gene matches: 1. Germline-derived CDR1 and CDR2 are NSQYPW and LRSPGD (reference sequence). The covered CDR3 bases are TGCACCTGCAGTGCAGGACAGGGGGGCACAGAAGTCTTC. Translated, it gives CTCSAGQGGTEVF. The CDR3 reads in full as CTCSAGQGGTEVFF.

In the case of this clone: Gene names are the mouse ones. The CDR3 end is not reached by the read, which stops 1 residue before it; the germline J gene fills it in. Other DNA sequences in the sample encode the same CDR3. The chain recombines TRBV26 with TRBJ1-1; D not resolved. Trimming left V 4 bases short and J 7 bases short, with 4 bases between. The germline CDR1 and CDR2 sequences are KGHPV and FQNQEV (reference sequence). This CDR3 region has 10 residues. CDR3: CASSRGEVFF. Partial CDR3 DNA: TGTGCCAGCAGTCGGGGAGAAGTCTTC.

Comments on this clone: The gene names given are mouse names. The read is 1 residue too short to cover the CDR3 end, so that end is filled in from the germline J gene. V gene TRBV26 combines with J gene TRBJ2-5; D not resolved. The ends were cut back, 2 bases at V and 0 bases at J, with 6 bases in the middle. Germline V gene lookup returns CDR1 KGHPV and CDR2 FQNQEV (reference sequence). The CDR3 contains 14 residues. CDR3 in amino acids: CASSLTINQDTQYF. The CDR3 bases that were read are TGTGCCAGCAGTCTGACAATTAACCAAGACACCCAGTAC.

This clone was counted a few times. The germline and genes are mouse ones. The read terminates 1 residue before the CDR3 end, so the remaining end is supplied by the germline J gene. The V gene is TRBV26, the J gene TRBJ2-4; D may be TRBD1 (6 bases). The V end lost 5 bases, the J end lost 4 bases, and 10 bases lay between the germline ends. Germline CDR1 is KGHPV and CDR2 is FQNQEV (reference sequence). The CDR3 length is 13 residues. The CDR3 DNA, read in part, is TGTGCCAGCAGTTCCGGGACAAAAAACACCTTGTAC. This sequence encodes CASSSGTKNTLY. The whole CDR3 reads CASSSGTKNTLYF.

In its sample, this clone was seen a few times. Gene labels here are mouse ones. CDR3 DNA, as far as it was read: TGTGGTGCCCGGGACTGGGGGGGTTATGAACAGTAC. It translates to CGARDWGGYEQY. The full CDR3 reads CGARDWGGYEQYF. The rearrangement links TRBV20 to TRBJ2-7, with 13 nucleotides matching TRBD2. The DNA ends 1 residue before the CDR3 does, and the rest of the CDR3 is filled in from the germline J gene. V lost 6 bases and J lost 4; bases outside the gene matches: 3. Germline V lookup: CDR1 GFQATS, CDR2 STVNSAI. This CDR3 is built from 13 residues.